This entry lists 26 T cell receptor beta chains sequenced from one sample in a study of blood T cell repertoires in COVID-19. The assay was immunoSEQ multiplex PCR, and TCRdb's table has in-frame clones only and misses some. This sample has 160,000 or so clones; roughly 91% occur once, and the top ten carry approximately 2.2%. Sequencing was carried out using peripheral blood. These TCRs come from a man younger than 35 with acute or convalescent COVID-19.

The table lists this clone with a few counts. The V and J genes are TRBV5-1 and TRBJ2-7, with D tentatively TRBD1 (5 bases). This CDR3 contains 16 residues. V was pared by 3 bases and J by 1 base, with 17 bases between. CDR1 and CDR2 from the germline V gene are SGHRS and YFSETQ. The CDR3 is CASSSLDPGLSYEQYF. DNA of the CDR3: TGCGCCAGCAGCTCCCTTGACCCAGGGCTTTCCTACGAGCAGTACTTC.

In nucleotides, the CDR3 is TGTGCCACCAGCAGAGATTTGGAGGCAATAGGGAATTCACCCCTCCACTTT. This codes for CATSRDLEAIGNSPLHF. J is TRBJ1-6 and V is TRBV15; D unresolved. Trimming cost V 0 bases and J 7 bases, with 16 bases left between them. The germline CDR1 and CDR2 sequences are LNHNV and YYDKDF (reference sequence). The CDR3 covers 17 residues.

The chain has TRBV9 and TRBJ2-1, with 10 bases lining up with TRBD2. CDR3 length equals 15 residues. The germline gives CDR1 SGDLS, CDR2 YYNGEE. The V gene end was trimmed by 4 bases and the J gene end by 6 bases; junction bases not matched to a gene: 7. This CDR3 is CASSSRASGSNEQFF. CDR3 nucleotide sequence: TGTGCCAGCAGCTCCCGAGCTAGCGGGAGCAATGAGCAGTTCTTC.

V and J are TRBV5-6 and TRBJ1-1; 7 nucleotides agree with TRBD1. J lost 10 bases, V lost 3 bases, and 9 bases had no gene match. The CDR3 is 13 residues long. The germline CDR1 and CDR2 sequences are SGHDT and YYEEEE. The DNA of the CDR3 is TGTGCCAGCAGCTCCGGGACAGAAAGTACAGCTTTCTTT. Translated: CASSSGTESTAFF.

The chain couples TRBV10-1 to TRBJ1-1; D perhaps matches TRBD1 (5 bases). Germline CDR1 is WNHNN and CDR2 is SYGVQD (reference sequence). CDR3 length equals 14 residues. Between the trimmed V and J ends, which lost 0 bases and 11 bases, there was a span of 16 bases. CDR3 sequence reads: CASSESVQGRRAFF. The CDR3 DNA reads TGCGCCAGCAGTGAGTCCGTCCAGGGCCGAAGGGCTTTCTTT.

The count of this clone is one. The chain recombines TRBV19 with TRBJ1-5, with 7 nucleotides matching TRBD1. Germline CDR1 LNHDA, CDR2 SQIVND (reference sequence). Trimming took 0 bases from V and 0 from J; bases not matched to a gene: 8. The CDR3 loop spans 18 amino acids. The CDR3 region has the DNA TGTGCCAGTAGTATAGAACAGGGGATGACCTATAGCAATCAGCCCCAGCATTTT. This gives the protein CASSIEQGMTYSNQPQHF.

This rearrangement joins TRBV5-1 to TRBJ2-3; TRBD2 agrees at 9 bases. CDR3 length: 19 residues. Losses at the gene ends were 4 bases for V and 2 bases for J; bases not matched to a gene: 17. Germline V gene lookup returns CDR1 SGHRS and CDR2 YFSETQ. This CDR3 is CASSATLAGRTSYTDTQYF. CDR3 DNA sequence: TGCGCCAGCAGCGCGACCCTAGCGGGAAGGACGTCTTACACAGATACGCAGTATTTT.

This clone has only a few counts. This chain connects TRBV6-6 to TRBJ1-6; unclear D gene. Between the trimmed V and J ends, which lost 0 bases and 9 bases, there was a span of 15 bases. This CDR3 is built from 16 residues. The germline V gene encodes CDR1 MNHNY and CDR2 SVGAGI (reference sequence). CDR3 protein: CASSYSRGSPGSPLHF. DNA of the CDR3: TGTGCCAGCAGTTACTCCCGCGGCTCCCCGGGTTCACCCCTCCACTTT.

The chain links TRBV7-2 to TRBJ2-2, with a weak D call TRBD1 (5 bases). The ends were cut back, 5 bases at V and 0 bases at J, with 10 bases in the middle. Germline CDR1 and CDR2: SGHTA and FQGNSA. The CDR3 consists of 15 residues. The CDR3 reads CASSPGSTNTGELFF. CDR3 nucleotide sequence: TGTGCCAGCAGCCCAGGGTCTACGAACACCGGGGAGCTGTTTTTT.

The chain employs TRBV5-1 and TRBJ1-1, with no clear D. CDR3 length: 14 amino acids. Germline CDR1 and CDR2: SGHRS and YFSETQ. V lost 0 bases and J lost 4, with 10 bases in between. The CDR3 protein is CASSLDSGPTEAFF. The CDR3 DNA reads TGCGCCAGCAGCTTGGACAGTGGCCCCACTGAAGCTTTCTTT.

V and J are TRBV30 and TRBJ1-1, with a tentative D call TRBD1 (6 bases). The V gene lost 3 bases and the J gene lost 2 bases, with 16 bases spanning the gap. The CDR3 length is 15 residues. Germline CDR1 and CDR2: GTSNPN and SVGIG (reference sequence). CDR3 region: CAWSVLGTTNTEAFF. DNA of the CDR3: TGTGCCTGGAGCGTGCTGGGGACAACTAACACTGAAGCTTTCTTT.

CDR3 protein: CASSRPGNEQYF. Here the CDR3 DNA reads TGTGCCAGCAGCCGCCCGGGGAACGAGCAGTACTTC. J is TRBJ2-7 and V is TRBV6-5, with D perhaps matching TRBD2 (5 bases). V gave up 6 bases and J gave up 5 bases, with 11 bases separating them. Germline values: CDR1 MNHEY, CDR2 SVGAGI. The CDR3 totals 12 residues.

The chain carries TRBV5-6 and TRBJ1-5; D is unresolved. Per germline, CDR1 SGHDT and CDR2 YYEEEE. The CDR3 has 14 amino acids. V was clipped by 5 bases and J by 6 bases, with 15 bases between them. Here the CDR3 reads CASRSWKERQPQHF. The CDR3 DNA reads as TGTGCCAGCAGATCGTGGAAGGAGCGTCAGCCCCAGCATTTT.

This clone was picked up one time. V usage is TRBV27 and J usage is TRBJ1-2, with D maybe TRBD1 (5 bases). The V gene's germline CDR1 is MNHEY and CDR2 SMNVEV (reference sequence). The CDR3 totals 15 residues. The V gene lost 2 bases and the J gene lost 0 bases, with 10 bases spanning the gap. As DNA, the CDR3 is TGTGCCAGCAGTTTAAAGGCAGGGCCTAACTATGGCTACACCTTC. The encoded protein is CASSLKAGPNYGYTF.

J is TRBJ1-2 and V is TRBV12-3 or TRBV12-4, with TRBD1 matching 8 bases. J gave up 0 bases and V 10 bases, and 4 bases lay outside the gene matches. The CDR3 is 13 amino acids. For the CDR3, the DNA is TGTGCCACGCAGGACAGGGCTAACTATGGCTACACCTTC. Encoded protein: CATQDRANYGYTF.

Only one count was recorded for this clone. The chain uses TRBV5-1 and TRBJ1-5; maybe TRBD1 (6 bases). V lost 4 bases to trimming and J lost 0 bases, with 11 bases between them. Germline values: CDR1 SGHRS, CDR2 YFSETQ. CDR3 length: 15 residues. The CDR3 nucleotides are TGCGCCAGCAGCCCAGGGGACGGTAGCAATCAGCCCCAGCATTTT. It encodes CASSPGDGSNQPQHF.

This chain uses TRBV6-5 with TRBJ1-1, with TRBD1 as a possible D gene (6 bases). The CDR3 is made up of 14 amino acids. From germline, CDR1 is MNHEY and CDR2 SVGAGI. V lost 6 bases to trimming and J lost 0 bases, with 11 bases between them. The CDR3 region is CASRWTALNTEAFF. DNA for the CDR3: TGTGCCAGCAGATGGACAGCCTTGAACACTGAAGCTTTCTTT.

Only one count was recorded for this clone. The CDR3 DNA follows: TGTGCCAGCACGGTCGGTCCGGGAGGGCACGAGACCCAGTACTTC. Amino acid sequence: CASTVGPGGHETQYF. This chain joins TRBV6-5 and TRBJ2-5, with 8 bases aligning to TRBD2. The CDR3 spans 15 residues. After removal of 7 bases from V and 5 bases from J, the junction contained 12 bases not matched to a gene. Germline values: CDR1 MNHEY, CDR2 SVGAGI.

This clone was observed a handful of times. The V and J genes are TRBV6-1 and TRBJ1-5, with D maybe TRBD1 (5 bases). CDR1 and CDR2 from the germline V gene are MNHNS and SASEGT. V lost 2 bases and J 6 bases, leaving 11 bases between the germline ends. The length of the CDR3 is 14 residues. CDR3 coding DNA: TGTGCCAGCAGTGAAAGACCCGGGGGTCAGCCCCAGCATTTT. Protein sequence: CASSERPGGQPQHF.

This clone was picked up one time. This chain links TRBV5-5 with TRBJ2-7; 9 bases map to TRBD1. Germline V gives CDR1 SGHKS, CDR2 YYEKEE (reference sequence). V gave up 4 bases and J gave up 4 bases; unmatched junction bases: 6. CDR3 length: 14 residues. Here the CDR3 DNA reads TGTGCCAGCAGCCGGGACAGGGTGCTTTACGAGCAGTACTTC. Translating gives CASSRDRVLYEQYF.

This chain connects TRBV10-3 to TRBJ1-1; 11 bases agree with TRBD1. Germline V lookup: CDR1 ENHRY, CDR2 SYGVKD. V dropped 6 bases and J dropped 4; count of bases not matched to a gene: 4. The CDR3 loop spans 14 amino acids. The CDR3 DNA reads TGTGCCATCAGAGCCGGGACAGGGGGCACTGAAGCTTTCTTT. Translated: CAIRAGTGGTEAFF.

The V gene is TRBV5-5, the J gene TRBJ2-7; 7 nucleotides line up with TRBD1. Germline trimming cut 4 bases from V and 7 bases from J; bases unmatched to any gene: 8. Germline CDR1 and CDR2: SGHKS and YYEKEE (reference sequence). CDR3 length equals 13 residues. In DNA, the CDR3 is TGTGCCAGCAGCATGGACAGGCCCACGGAGCAGTACTTC. Protein: CASSMDRPTEQYF.

The CDR3 DNA follows: TGTGCCAGTAGTGCTGACAGGTCCCAAATGGGAGGCTACACCTTC. This encodes CASSADRSQMGGYTF. The V gene is TRBV19, the J gene TRBJ1-2, with a possible D match to TRBD1 (6 bases). V shed 5 bases and J shed 8 bases, with 21 bases lying between them. Germline CDR1 and CDR2: LNHDA and SQIVND (reference sequence). This CDR3 is 15 amino acids long.

The chain is built from TRBV5-5 and TRBJ1-2; possible D gene TRBD1, 5 bases. Germline CDR1 is SGHKS and CDR2 is YYEKEE (reference sequence). The CDR3 is made up of 17 amino acids. The ends were cut back, 0 bases at V and 0 bases at J, with 15 bases in the middle. DNA for the CDR3: TGTGCCAGCAGCTTGGTGGCAGGGTTTTCGTCTAACTATGGCTACACCTTC. Residues: CASSLVAGFSSNYGYTF. Filled out from reference TRBV5-5 and TRBJ1-2, the complete variable domain reads DAGVTQSPTHLIKTRGQQVTLRCSPISGHKSVSWYQQVLGQGPQFIFQYYEKEERGRGNFPDRFSARQFPNYSSELNVNALLLGDSALYLCASSLVAGFSSNYGYTFGSGTRLTVV.

CDR3 sequence: CATNPGGNTEAFF. In DNA, the CDR3 is TGTGCCACCAATCCAGGGGGCAACACTGAAGCTTTCTTT. This rearrangement joins TRBV12-3 or TRBV12-4 to TRBJ1-1; 8 positions agree with TRBD1. The trim removed 10 bases at V and 2 bases at J, leaving 6 bases unmatched. The CDR3 is 13 residues long.

The chain recombines TRBV4-2 with TRBJ2-7, with 9 nucleotides matching TRBD1. CDR1 is LGHNA and CDR2 is YNFKEQ in the germline V gene. This CDR3 region has 14 residues. The V segment lost 0 bases and the J segment 4 bases; nucleotides outside the gene matches: 1. The CDR3 DNA sequence: TGTGCCAGCAGCCAAGAACAGGGGGCTTACGAGCAGTACTTC. Its protein is CASSQEQGAYEQYF.